This passage covers 21 T cell receptor beta chains from one sample sequenced in a study of T-cell memory formation after mild COVID-19. Each CDR3 protein is one row after TCRdb ran MiXCR on the 5' RACE reads. The sample consists of 270,000 or so distinct CDR3 sequences, roughly 18% of them appearing once. The material sequenced was PBMCs or a T cell subset sorted from them (not recorded which). The receptors stem from a young man who had mild COVID-19 (a few samples of this study predate the infection). Cell type and time point are not known.

The chain is built from TRBV12-3 or TRBV12-4 and TRBJ2-4; D not resolved. CDR3 length equals 16 residues. V dropped 5 bases and J dropped 0 bases, with 14 bases sitting between them. CDR3 amino acids: CASSARIMGAKNIQYF. CDR3 in DNA: TGTGCCAGCAGTGCCCGGATAATGGGAGCCAAAAACATTCAGTACTTC.

The chain employs TRBV11-1 and TRBJ2-5; 7 positions match TRBD2. The CDR3 has 15 residues. Germline V gene lookup returns CDR1 SGHAT and CDR2 FQDESV (reference sequence). After removal of 1 base from V and 1 base from J, the junction contained 3 bases not matched to a gene. CDR3 DNA: TGTGCCAGCAGCTTAGGCTCGGGGGGCCAAGAGACCCAGTACTTC. The encoded protein is CASSLGSGGQETQYF.

The chain is built from TRBV12-3 or TRBV12-4 and TRBJ1-2; D not resolved. V was trimmed by 4 bases and J by 7 bases, leaving 10 bases between them. The CDR3 has 12 residues. The CDR3 reads CASSSRPGGYTF. The CDR3 DNA reads as TGTGCCAGCAGTTCGCGACCGGGTGGCTACACCTTC.

The gene calls are TRBV12-3 or TRBV12-4 and TRBJ1-5; TRBD1 aligns across 7 bases. J gave up 7 bases and V 4 bases, and 4 bases lay outside the gene matches. CDR3 length: 13 residues. The CDR3 DNA reads TGTGCCAGCAGTTCCGACAGGGTGCAGCCCCAGCATTTT. Translation: CASSSDRVQPQHF.

The chain combines TRBV9 with TRBJ1-6; D is uncertain. The V end lost 1 base, the J end lost 8 bases, and 7 bases lay between the germline ends. CDR1 and CDR2 from the germline V gene are SGDLS and YYNGEE. The CDR3 runs to 13 residues. The CDR3 spells CASSVRGDSPLHF. CDR3 nucleotides: TGTGCCAGCAGCGTACGTGGGGATTCACCCCTCCACTTT.

There are a few counts of this clonotype. V is TRBV9 and J is TRBJ2-3; D is unclear. The V end was cut by 0 bases, the J end by 0 bases, with 8 bases between. This CDR3 region has 15 residues. The germline V gene has CDR1 SGDLS and CDR2 YYNGEE. The CDR3 sequence: CASSVGQVSTDTQYF. For the CDR3, the DNA is TGTGCCAGCAGCGTAGGCCAGGTTAGCACAGATACGCAGTATTTT.

This chain uses TRBV4-1 with TRBJ2-3; 7 nucleotides align to TRBD2. With 5 bases clipped from V and 4 bases from J, the junction kept 12 bases outside the gene matches. The CDR3 is 16 amino acids. The germline CDR1 and CDR2 sequences are MGHRA and YSYEKL. CDR3 DNA: TGCGCCAGCAGCAACCCCGGGGGGACGGGGCCAGATACGCAGTATTTT. This gives the protein CASSNPGGTGPDTQYF.

The chain couples TRBV2 to TRBJ1-1, with 9 bases matching TRBD1. The CDR3 is 16 residues long. Trimming removed 5 bases from V and 6 bases from J; junction bases left unmatched: 13. CDR1 is SNHLY and CDR2 is FYNNEI in the germline V gene. The CDR3 is CASSPTRGQGGAEAFF. For the CDR3, the DNA is TGTGCCAGCAGTCCGACGAGGGGACAGGGAGGGGCTGAAGCTTTCTTT.

This clonotype was observed a few times. J is TRBJ2-1 and V is TRBV7-3; D perhaps matches TRBD1 (6 bases). Per the germline V gene, CDR1 is SGHTA and CDR2 is FQGTGA. The CDR3 spans 13 residues. Trimming took off 2 bases at V and 10 bases at J, with 12 bases between the two ends. CDR3 protein: CASSLVAGEEQFF. Written as DNA, the CDR3 is TGTGCCAGCAGCTTAGTGGCAGGGGAAGAGCAGTTCTTC.

The sample holds a few counts of this clonotype. J is TRBJ2-3 and V is TRBV4-3; 13 bases map to TRBD2. V dropped 4 bases and J dropped 4; count of bases not matched to a gene: 5. CDR1 and CDR2 from the germline V gene are LGHNA and YSLEER. This CDR3 has 16 amino acids. CDR3 in amino acids: CASSLSLAGGPDTQYF. DNA for the CDR3: TGCGCCAGCAGCCTATCACTAGCGGGGGGGCCAGATACGCAGTATTTT.

This clonotype was seen a handful of times. This rearrangement joins TRBV7-2 to TRBJ2-5; possible D gene TRBD1, 5 bases. Germline V gives CDR1 SGHTA, CDR2 FQGNSA. Trimming removed 0 bases at V and 5 bases at J, with 10 bases between. This CDR3 has 14 residues. In nucleotides, the CDR3 is TGTGCCAGCAGCTTAGCGGTGGGGCTGGAGACCCAGTACTTC. Amino acid sequence: CASSLAVGLETQYF.

The J gene is TRBJ1-2, the V gene TRBV3-1; D is unclear. CDR1 and CDR2 from the germline V gene are LGHDT and YNNKEL (reference sequence). V lost 3 bases and J lost 4, with 18 bases in between. The length of the CDR3 is 16 residues. The CDR3 is CASSHLFPPTFYGYTF. CDR3 coding DNA: TGTGCCAGCAGCCATCTGTTCCCTCCAACCTTCTATGGCTACACCTTC.

The rearrangement joins TRBV11-2 to TRBJ1-1, with D maybe TRBD1 (5 bases). Germline V gives CDR1 SGHAT, CDR2 FQNNGV. The V end lost 5 bases, the J end lost 3 bases, and 16 bases lay between the germline ends. This CDR3 is 15 amino acids long. In nucleotides, the CDR3 is TGTGCCAGCAGCGTATTAAGGACGGGGGACACTGAAGCTTTCTTT. Protein product: CASSVLRTGDTEAFF.

This clonotype was seen a handful of times. DNA of the CDR3: TGTGCCAGCTCACCTAAGCCGGGACAGGGGACTAAAGAGACCCAGTACTTC. Residues: CASSPKPGQGTKETQYF. V is TRBV18 and J is TRBJ2-5; TRBD1 aligns across 10 bases. The trim removed 3 bases at V and 3 bases at J, leaving 10 bases unmatched. CDR3 length: 17 residues. CDR1 and CDR2 (germline): KGHSH, LQKENI.

The rearrangement joins TRBV5-1 to TRBJ2-5; D is perhaps TRBD1 (6 bases). This CDR3 has 14 amino acids. The V end was cut by 0 bases, the J end by 6 bases, with 12 bases between. Germline CDR1 reads SGHRS; CDR2 reads YFSETQ. The CDR3 reads CASSLEGQRKTQYF. The CDR3 DNA reads as TGCGCCAGCAGCTTGGAGGGACAAAGGAAGACCCAGTACTTC.

The chain links TRBV11-2 to TRBJ1-3; 9 positions match TRBD1. J lost 2 bases, V lost 4 bases, and 3 bases had no gene match. Germline values: CDR1 SGHAT, CDR2 FQNNGV. The CDR3 is made up of 15 amino acids. CDR3 sequence: CASSWTGATGNTIYF. DNA of the CDR3: TGTGCCAGCAGCTGGACAGGGGCCACTGGAAACACCATATATTTT.

There are a few counts of this clonotype. This chain joins TRBV20-1 and TRBJ1-6; perhaps TRBD1 as D (6 bases). Germline assignment: CDR1 DFQATT and CDR2 SNEGSKA (reference sequence). This CDR3 is built from 11 residues. The V end lost 5 bases, the J end lost 10 bases, and 9 bases lay between the germline ends. Here the CDR3 reads CSAERGSPLHF. CDR3 in DNA: TGCAGTGCTGAAAGGGGGTCACCCCTCCACTTT.

This clonotype was found many times. J is TRBJ2-7 and V is TRBV5-1, with D perhaps TRBD1 (5 bases). CDR1 and CDR2 from the germline V gene are SGHRS and YFSETQ. The CDR3 is 15 residues long. Between the trimmed V and J ends, which lost 0 bases and 2 bases, there was a span of 12 bases. CDR3 amino acids: CASSLGPGMAYEQYF. CDR3 DNA sequence: TGCGCCAGCAGCTTGGGTCCAGGGATGGCCTACGAGCAGTACTTC.

The chain is built from TRBV29-1 and TRBJ1-1; no clear D. Deletions cut 3 bases from V and 0 bases from J, with 11 bases between. Germline CDR1 is SQVTM and CDR2 is ANQGSEA. This CDR3 region has 14 residues. The DNA for the CDR3 is TGCAGCGTTGACTGGCAGATTATGAACACTGAAGCTTTCTTT. It specifies CSVDWQIMNTEAFF.

This clonotype appeared a few times. The V gene is TRBV7-2, the J gene TRBJ2-1, with 9 positions matching TRBD1. The CDR3 consists of 16 residues. Germline CDR1 is SGHTA and CDR2 is FQGNSA. The junction had 3 bases not matched to a gene; V was cut back by 1 base and J by 2 bases. CDR3 in amino acids: CASSLGTGEAYNEQFF. CDR3 coding DNA: TGTGCCAGCAGCTTAGGGACAGGGGAGGCCTACAATGAGCAGTTCTTC.

This clonotype was seen repeatedly, ten times or more. V usage is TRBV5-1 and J usage is TRBJ2-6; weak D call: TRBD1 (6 bases). The CDR3 runs 18 residues. Deletions cut 1 base from V and 0 bases from J, with 14 bases between. Germline V gene data show CDR1 as SGHRS and CDR2 as YFSETQ. The chain's CDR3 is CASSLYLTGGSGANVLTF. The CDR3 nucleotides are TGCGCCAGCAGCTTGTATCTGACAGGAGGCTCTGGGGCCAACGTCCTGACTTTC. Together with reference TRBV5-1 and TRBJ2-6, the CDR3 gives the full variable domain: KAGVTQTPRYLIKTRGQQVTLSCSPISGHRSVSWYQQTPGQGLQFLFEYFSETQRNKGNFPGRFSGRQFSNSRSEMNVSTLELGDSALYLCASSLYLTGGSGANVLTFGAGSRLTVL.